In this sample, the clone carrying this TCR beta chain turned up once. Its antigen remains unidentified. Sequence at one end of the junction differs from germline and may be a read error. The data were taken from a study of siplizumab effects on memory and regulatory T cells. Whole-study findings and limits: About 75-97% of proliferating CD4+ or CD8+ clones had no assignable naive or memory phenotype. Siplizumab led to significantly less abundant alloreactive sequences that could be traced back to unstimulated CD4+ memory cells. The alloresponse seemed to draw substantially on naive T cells, which appeared more diverse than memory cells.

This table comes from immunoSEQ multiplex PCR, and its TCRdb copy is limited to in-frame clones, with some not included. The sample includes about 100,000 clones, 91% of them seen just once. The source material was CD4+ T cells sorted from blood. This sequence originates from a human donor in good health. Some clones in this sample may be carry-over from other donors' samples.

The CDR3 sequence is CSAPSHNEQFF. CDR3 coding DNA: TGCAGTGCTCCCTCCCACAATGAGCAGTTCTTC. The chain uses TRBV20-1 and TRBJ2-1; D is ambiguous. This CDR3 is 11 amino acids long. Looked up from germline, CDR1 is DFQATT and CDR2 is SNEGSKA (reference sequence).